Below, one T cell receptor beta chain is given with its context. What it binds is unknown. The data derive from a study of identical twins. Study outcomes and limitations: Cord blood beta clonotypes that were abundant carried fewer insertions, and memory repertoires showed no such trend. Twin sharing of out-of-frame TCR alpha was underestimated by models in monozygotic pairs.

Unique molecular identifiers were in the cDNA, with template-switch universal primer binding. TCRdb re-derived calls from the 5' RACE reads in MiXCR, one entry per CDR3 protein. The sample has 500,000 to 650,000 distinct CDR3 sequences, roughly 7.1% seen once. All donors were healthy, and all were Caucasian. This sample also appeared in a second study, on yellow fever vaccine responses in identical twins.

The sequence was obtained from a young woman in good health. Material for sequencing was PBMCs.

CDR3 loop: CASSLLVNHEQYV. The CDR3 region has the DNA TGTGCCAGCAGTTTATTGGTGAACCACGAGCAGTACGTC. The rearrangement uses TRBV28 and TRBJ2-7; no definite D call. The germline V gene encodes CDR1 MDHEN and CDR2 SYDVKM. This CDR3 comprises 13 residues. Between the trimmed V and J ends, which lost 1 base and 5 bases, there was a span of 9 bases.